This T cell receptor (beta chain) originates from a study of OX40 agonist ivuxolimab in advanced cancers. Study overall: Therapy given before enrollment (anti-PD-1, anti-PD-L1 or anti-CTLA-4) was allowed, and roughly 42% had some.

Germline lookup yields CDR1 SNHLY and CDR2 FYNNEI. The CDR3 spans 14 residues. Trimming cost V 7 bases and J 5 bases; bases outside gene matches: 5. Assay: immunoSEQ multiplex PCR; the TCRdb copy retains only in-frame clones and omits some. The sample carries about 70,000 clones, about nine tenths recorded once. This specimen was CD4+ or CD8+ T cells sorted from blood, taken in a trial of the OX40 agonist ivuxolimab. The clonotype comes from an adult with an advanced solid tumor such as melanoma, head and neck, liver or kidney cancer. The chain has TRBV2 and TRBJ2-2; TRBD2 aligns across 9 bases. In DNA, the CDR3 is TGTGCCAGCAAGGAGCGGGGGGTAACCGGGGAGCTGTTTTTT. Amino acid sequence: CASKERGVTGELFF.